Following are 14 T cell receptor beta chains from one sample sequenced in a study of T cell responses to AZD1222 COVID-19 vaccine. Sequenced by immunoSEQ multiplex PCR; TCRdb stores in-frame clones only, minus some. Among about 130,000 clones listed, 88% were seen once. The specimen comprised peripheral blood, sampled on day 0 of MenACWY control vaccination. Source of these receptors: an adult in good health.

The chain carries TRBV7-6 and TRBJ1-4; unclear D gene. The germline V gene has CDR1 SGHVS and CDR2 FNYEAQ. Trimming shortened V by 1 base and J by 8 bases, and 17 bases separated the two germline ends. CDR3 length: 16 amino acids. The DNA of the CDR3 is TGTGCCAGCAGCTTAGTTTCCTTCCCCGTAAGGGAAAAACTGTTTTTT. Its translation is CASSLVSFPVREKLFF.

This rearrangement joins TRBV7-9 to TRBJ1-2; 7 bases match TRBD1. This CDR3 has 15 amino acids. V shed 5 bases, J shed 4 bases, and the junction held 10 bases outside the gene matches. CDR1 is SEHNR, CDR2 FQNEAQ, per germline (reference sequence). The CDR3 DNA sequence: TGTGCCAGCAGCCAACTGGGACAGCGGATCTATGGCTACACCTTC. Its translation: CASSQLGQRIYGYTF.

The rearrangement links TRBV18 to TRBJ2-3; D call uncertain. The CDR3 is 11 amino acids. V lost 6 bases, J lost 5 bases, and 6 bases lay in between. Looked up from germline, CDR1 is KGHSH and CDR2 is LQKENI. The DNA for the CDR3 is TGTGCCAGCTCGCAGAAAGATACGCAGTATTTT. Protein product: CASSQKDTQYF.

This clone was counted between two and nine times. This sequence joins TRBV4-2 and TRBJ2-1; 11 bases align to TRBD2. The germline gives CDR1 LGHNA, CDR2 YNFKEQ. V gave up 4 bases and J gave up 8 bases; unmatched junction bases: 19. The CDR3 consists of 19 residues. The CDR3: CASSPGRVVSGRAMDEQFF. The DNA for the CDR3 is TGTGCCAGCAGCCCGGGGAGGGTCGTTAGCGGGAGGGCCATGGATGAGCAGTTCTTC.

V usage is TRBV24-1 and J usage is TRBJ2-5, with TRBD1 identical over 7 bases. V lost 5 bases to trimming and J lost 2 bases; unmatched junction nucleotides: 4. CDR3 length: 14 amino acids. CDR1 and CDR2 from the germline V gene are KGHDR and SFDVKD. CDR3 in amino acids: CATSVGQHQETQYF. DNA of the CDR3: TGTGCCACCAGTGTGGGACAGCATCAAGAGACCCAGTACTTC.

This sequence joins TRBV9 and TRBJ1-4, with 8 positions matching TRBD1. V dropped 3 bases and J dropped 1; count of bases not matched to a gene: 14. Germline lookup yields CDR1 SGDLS and CDR2 YYNGEE. The CDR3 has 19 amino acids. This chain's CDR3 is CASSAGQGARTGTNEKLFF. Here the CDR3 DNA reads TGTGCCAGCAGCGCCGGGCAGGGGGCACGAACTGGAACTAATGAAAAACTGTTTTTT.

The gene calls are TRBV5-1 and TRBJ2-7; 9 bases line up with TRBD1. V was pared by 0 bases and J by 3 bases, with 7 bases of the junction left unmatched. Germline loops: CDR1 SGHRS, CDR2 YFSETQ. The CDR3 extends over 16 amino acids. The CDR3 nucleotides read TGCGCCAGCAGCTTGGTGTCCGGGACAGGGATCTACGAGCAGTACTTC. Translation: CASSLVSGTGIYEQYF.

The chain uses TRBV28 and TRBJ1-3, with 8 bases that match TRBD1. Trimming took 6 bases from V and 9 from J; bases not matched to a gene: 4. There are 12 residues in the CDR3. Germline V CDR1 and CDR2: MDHEN, SYDVKM. The CDR3 nucleotides are TGTGCCAGCAGCGCCACAGGGGGCACCATATATTTT. Residues: CASSATGGTIYF.

The chain recombines TRBV7-3 with TRBJ1-3, with 10 bases aligning to TRBD1. The CDR3 sequence is 18 residues long. Germline-derived CDR1 and CDR2 are SGHTA and FQGTGA. Trimming at V came to 5 bases and at J to 2 bases, leaving 12 bases not matched to a gene. The CDR3: CASSQGPPGTGAGNTIYF. The CDR3 nucleotides are TGTGCCAGCAGCCAAGGCCCCCCCGGGACAGGGGCTGGAAACACCATATATTTT. The full variable domain, in which reference TRBV7-3 and TRBJ1-3 provide the parts outside the CDR3, is GAGVSQTPSNKVTEKGKYVELRCDPISGHTALYWYRQSLGQGPEFLIYFQGTGAADDSGLPNDRFFAVRPEGSVSTLKIQRTERGDSAVYLCASSQGPPGTGAGNTIYFGEGSWLTVV.

This chain joins TRBV7-3 and TRBJ2-1; the match to TRBD2 covers 7 bases. Germline loops: CDR1 SGHTA, CDR2 FQGTGA. Unmatched junction bases numbered 7, after V lost 5 bases and J lost 3 bases. This CDR3 region has 15 residues. In nucleotides, the CDR3 is TGTGCCAGCAGCCCTTACCAGCGGGACTACAATGAGCAGTTCTTC. It encodes CASSPYQRDYNEQFF.

V is TRBV11-1 and J is TRBJ1-4; no clear D. Germline CDR1 reads SGHAT; CDR2 reads FQDESV (reference sequence). V was trimmed by 8 bases and J by 8 bases, leaving 9 bases between them. The CDR3 is 11 residues long. The chain's CDR3 is CASHLGEKLFF. The DNA for the CDR3 is TGTGCCAGCCATCTGGGCGAAAAACTGTTTTTT.

This clone was counted once. V gene TRBV11-2 combines with J gene TRBJ1-6, with D hard to call. The length of the CDR3 is 12 residues. Germline values: CDR1 SGHAT, CDR2 FQNNGV. The V end lost 0 bases, the J end lost 6 bases, and 0 bases lay between the germline ends. Written as DNA, the CDR3 is TGTGCCAGCAGCTTAGATAATTCACCCCTCCACTTT. Amino acids: CASSLDNSPLHF.

The chain recombines TRBV9 with TRBJ2-7, with TRBD2 matching 11 bases. The ends lost 2 bases at V and 5 bases at J; junction bases unmatched: 9. Germline-derived CDR1 and CDR2 are SGDLS and YYNGEE. The CDR3 totals 16 residues. The CDR3: CASSVGLAGIGNEQYF. The CDR3 DNA reads as TGTGCCAGCAGCGTCGGACTAGCGGGTATTGGTAACGAGCAGTACTTC.

This clone was observed once. The rearrangement uses TRBV9 and TRBJ1-2; 8 bases are a match to TRBD1. The CDR3 is 13 residues long. Germline CDR1 is SGDLS and CDR2 is YYNGEE. The trim removed 4 bases at V and 7 bases at J, leaving 6 bases unmatched. For the CDR3, the DNA is TGTGCCAGCAGCCGGACAGGGACTGGTGGCTACACCTTC. Translated, it gives CASSRTGTGGYTF.